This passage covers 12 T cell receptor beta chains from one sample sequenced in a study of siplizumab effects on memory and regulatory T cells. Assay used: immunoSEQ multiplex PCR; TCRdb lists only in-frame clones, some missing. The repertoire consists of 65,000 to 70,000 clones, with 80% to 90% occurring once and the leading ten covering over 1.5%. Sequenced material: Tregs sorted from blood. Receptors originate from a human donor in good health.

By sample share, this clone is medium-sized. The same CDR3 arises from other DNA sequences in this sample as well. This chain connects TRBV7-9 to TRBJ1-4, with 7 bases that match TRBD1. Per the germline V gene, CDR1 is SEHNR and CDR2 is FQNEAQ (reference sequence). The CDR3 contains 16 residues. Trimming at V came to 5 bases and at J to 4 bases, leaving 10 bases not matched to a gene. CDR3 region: CASSPLTGTYNEKLFF. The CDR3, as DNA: TGTGCCAGCAGCCCTCTGACAGGGACGTATAATGAAAAACTGTTTTTT.

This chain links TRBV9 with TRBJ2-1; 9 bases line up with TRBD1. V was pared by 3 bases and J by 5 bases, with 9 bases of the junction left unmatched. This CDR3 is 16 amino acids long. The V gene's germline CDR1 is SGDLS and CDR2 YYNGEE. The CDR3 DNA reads TGTGCCAGCAGCGCTCCTCCGGACAGGGGCCACAATGAGCAGTTCTTC. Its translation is CASSAPPDRGHNEQFF.

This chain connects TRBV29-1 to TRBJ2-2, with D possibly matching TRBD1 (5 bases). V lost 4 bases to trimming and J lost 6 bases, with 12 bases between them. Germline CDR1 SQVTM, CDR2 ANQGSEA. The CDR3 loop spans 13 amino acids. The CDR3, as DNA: TGCAGCGTTGGACGGACAACCCCCGGGGAGCTGTTTTTT. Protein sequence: CSVGRTTPGELFF.

The CDR3 DNA is TGTGCCAGCTCACCACCCGCGGTACTCGCCTACGAGCAGTACTTC. Protein: CASSPPAVLAYEQYF. This chain joins TRBV18 and TRBJ2-7; D not resolved. The germline V and J ends were trimmed by 0 bases and 2 bases, with 11 bases remaining between them. The germline CDR1 and CDR2 sequences are KGHSH and LQKENI. This CDR3 region has 15 residues.

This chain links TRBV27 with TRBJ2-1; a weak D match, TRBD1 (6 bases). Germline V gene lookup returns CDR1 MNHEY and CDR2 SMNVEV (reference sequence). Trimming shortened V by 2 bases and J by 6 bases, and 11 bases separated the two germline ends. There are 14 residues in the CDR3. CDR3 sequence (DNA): TGTGCCAGCAGTTTACAGGGGCGTCTCAATGAGCAGTTCTTC. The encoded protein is CASSLQGRLNEQFF.

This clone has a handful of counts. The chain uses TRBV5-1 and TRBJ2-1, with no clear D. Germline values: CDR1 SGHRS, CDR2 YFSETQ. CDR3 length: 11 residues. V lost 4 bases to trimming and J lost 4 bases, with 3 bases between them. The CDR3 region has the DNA TGCGCCAGCAGCGAGTACAATGAGCAGTTCTTC. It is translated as CASSEYNEQFF.

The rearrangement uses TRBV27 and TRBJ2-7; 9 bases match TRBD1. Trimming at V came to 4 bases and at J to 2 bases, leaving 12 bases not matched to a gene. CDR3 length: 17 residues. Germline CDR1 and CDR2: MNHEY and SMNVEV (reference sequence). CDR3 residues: CASSYRTGVPGTYEQYF. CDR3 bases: TGTGCCAGCAGTTACCGGACAGGGGTCCCCGGAACCTACGAGCAGTACTTC.

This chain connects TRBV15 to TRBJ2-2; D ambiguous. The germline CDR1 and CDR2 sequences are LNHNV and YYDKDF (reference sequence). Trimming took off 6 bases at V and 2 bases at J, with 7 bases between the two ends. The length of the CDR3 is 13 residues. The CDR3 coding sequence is TGTGCCACCAGAACGCTTAACACCGGGGAGCTGTTTTTT. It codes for CATRTLNTGELFF.

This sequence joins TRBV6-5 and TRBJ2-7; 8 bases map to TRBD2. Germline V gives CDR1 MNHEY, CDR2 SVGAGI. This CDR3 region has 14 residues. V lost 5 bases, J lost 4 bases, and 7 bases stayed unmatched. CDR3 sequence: CASSKAGARYEQYF. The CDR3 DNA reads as TGTGCCAGCAGTAAAGCGGGAGCGCGATACGAGCAGTACTTC.

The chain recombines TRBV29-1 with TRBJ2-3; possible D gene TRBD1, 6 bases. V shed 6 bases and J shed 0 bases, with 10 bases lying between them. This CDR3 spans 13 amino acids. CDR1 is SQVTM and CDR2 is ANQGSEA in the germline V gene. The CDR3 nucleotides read TGCAGCGTATACAGGGCTAGCACAGATACGCAGTATTTT. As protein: CSVYRASTDTQYF.

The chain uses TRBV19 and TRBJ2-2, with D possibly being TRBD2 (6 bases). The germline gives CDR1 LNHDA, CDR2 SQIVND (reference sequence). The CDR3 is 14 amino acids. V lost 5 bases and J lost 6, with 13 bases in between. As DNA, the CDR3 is TGTGCCAGTAGTTTGGGGGGTTACCCCGGGGAGCTGTTTTTT. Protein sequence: CASSLGGYPGELFF. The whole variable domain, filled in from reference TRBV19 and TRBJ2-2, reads DGGITQSPKYLFRKEGQNVTLSCEQNLNHDAMYWYRQDPGQGLRLIYYSQIVNDFQKGDIAEGYSVSREKKESFPLTVTSAQKNPTAFYLCASSLGGYPGELFFGEGSRLTVL.

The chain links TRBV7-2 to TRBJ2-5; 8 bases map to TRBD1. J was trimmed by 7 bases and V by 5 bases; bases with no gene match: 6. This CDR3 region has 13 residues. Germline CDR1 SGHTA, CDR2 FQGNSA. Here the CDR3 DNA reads TGTGCCAGCAGCCCCAGGGGGCTGGGGACCCAGTACTTC. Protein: CASSPRGLGTQYF.